This T cell receptor beta chain was identified during a study of blood T cells in healthy people across ages (dated by TCRdb to between 2015 and 2016). With respect to the entire study: Template switching captured roughly one uniquely barcoded TCR beta cDNA molecule per two T cells in model experiments. The study measured age-related changes in TCR beta repertoire diversity using deep sequencing normalized with unique cDNA molecular identifiers. The donors were divided into four age groups: young (average around 17 years), middle-aged (about 40), aged (about 56) and long-lived (roughly 86). Donors of different ages were randomly distributed across sequencing lanes to avoid experimental bias. Two additional independent replicas of 1 million unique cDNA reads from the same blood draw were analyzed for two donors (one aged 18 to 30 and one aged 80 or older). The study at large found these results: Observed TCR beta diversity correlated strongly with the percentage of naive T cells measured by flow cytometry. Estimates of total diversity based on one million sequenced T cells were considered lower bounds and underestimates. Because donor CMV infection status was unknown, age-related changes in expanded clonotypes were potentially confounded. Since profiling was done on bulk unsorted PBMCs, naive and antigen-experienced compartments could not be conclusively compared. The long-lived group showed more naive CD4+ T cells, fewer expanded clones and increased TCR diversity than the aged group, suggesting age selection. Observed TCR beta diversity per million T cells fell roughly linearly with age, and a significant reduction was already apparent by age around 40.

The donors were about 40 Caucasian individuals from Russia, aged 6 to 90 years, who were systemically healthy. Each donor gave ten milliliters of peripheral blood, drawn into EDTA-treated Vacutainer tubes. Ficoll-Paque density-gradient centrifugation was used to isolate PBMCs, with at least 6.5 million per sample. Total RNA was extracted from PBMCs with Trizol reagent, with at least 6 micrograms obtained per sample. The percentages of naive CD45RAhigh/CD27high T cells were determined by flow cytometry on a PBMC aliquot from every donor. Receptors were amplified or captured by 5' RACE. Sequencing was performed on an Illumina HiSeq 2500. A second PCR of about 7 to 12 cycles was run with a J-beta primer mix and a sample-barcoded 5' primer. A template-switch 5' adaptor carrying 12 random nucleotides introduced a unique molecular identifier onto each TCR beta cDNA molecule. Each sample yielded at least 3 million CDR3-containing paired-end reads. First-strand cDNA was synthesized from all RNA with the Mint cDNA synthesis kit, primed by a TRBC-specific oligonucleotide. After uracil-DNA glycosylase treatment, a first 18-cycle PCR used universal primers M1SS and BC2_uni_R on all cDNA. Under the source paper's analysis protocol: For normalization, 1 million high-quality reads were randomly selected from each sample, with every read carrying a distinct molecular identifier. Instead of being binned into consensus sequences, reads that shared molecular identifiers were thrown out. CDR3 identification, clonotype clustering and error correction used MiTCR with a Q25 quality threshold and the strictest error-elimination algorithm. A nonparametric unseen species model with Euler transformation was used to estimate a lower bound on total TCR beta diversity. The public sequencing data were trimmed at Q25 with fastp and processed into clonotypes with MiXCR by TCRdb, which kept only in-frame beta chains. A single entry per CDR3 protein holds the most common genes and DNA from its merged rows. The V and J calls were determined by TCRdb, not by the authors. The sample yields roughly 800,000 distinct CDR3 sequences; nearly 60% were counted once. The ten largest clonotypes hold around 22% of the sample.

Per the germline V gene, SQVTM is the CDR1 and ANQGSEA is the CDR2. The trim is 8 bases for V and 3 bases for J, with a gap of 10 bases between the germline ends. Taken from cysteine to phenylalanine, the CDR3 has 12 residues. The kept DNA is CDR3 alone, 36 bases in frame from the first base. On this clonotype: No cognate antigen has been identified for it. No quality values exist for individual bases; no much larger clone is one base distant.

This TCR was recovered from a man aged 30-40 years in good health. This chain is built from TRBV29-1 and TRBJ2-2; tentative D gene TRBD2, with 6 bases matching. Sequencing input: blood. CDR3 region: CSSKRDTGELFF. In nucleotide form, the sequence is TGCAGCTCTAAGCGGGACACCGGGGAGCTGTTTTTT.